This is a list of T cell receptor beta chains from one sample in a study of Graves' ophthalmopathy and Graves' hyperthyroidism. TCRdb recomputed calls from the multiplex PCR reads with MiXCR, one row per CDR3 protein. Of hundreds of thousands of distinct CDR3 sequences listed, approximately 21% are singletons. The specimen sequenced was peripheral blood. All receptors come from a woman aged 45-65 years with Graves' ophthalmopathy. Both conserved end residues are part of each CDR3. D genes are given only for firm matches. Rows give clone size only sometimes, using once, few, many, or a class for an expanded clone.

.,many,TRBJ2-2,TRBV5-1,TGCGCCAGCAGCTTGATATTTGACAGAGTGTACACCGGGGAGCTGTTTTTT,CASSLIFDRVYTGELFF
TRBD1,.,TRBJ2-5,TRBV12-3/TRBV12-4,TGTGCCAGGAGCCGGGACAGGGGGTCCCTATTGTACTTC,CARSRDRGSLLYF
.,.,TRBJ2-7,TRBV29-1,TGCAGCGTTGAAGATTGGAACGAGCAGTACTTC,CSVEDWNEQYF
TRBD2,few,TRBJ2-7,TRBV11-1,TGTGCCGGCAGCCCCACGTCGTTAATAGCGGGAGTTCGGTACGAGCAGTACTTC,CAGSPTSLIAGVRYEQYF
.,many,TRBJ1-5,TRBV6-2/TRBV6-3,TGTGCCAGCAGTGACAGCAGCAATCAGCCCCAGCATTTT,CASSDSSNQPQHF
.,many,TRBJ1-1,TRBV2,TGTGCCACCACGTGGCAGATGAACACTGAAGCTTTCTTT,CATTWQMNTEAFF
.,many,TRBJ1-1,TRBV7-3,TGTGCCAGCAGCTTAGGTCCGGGGAACACTGAAGCTTTCTTT,CASSLGPGNTEAFF
.,many,TRBJ1-1,TRBV6-5,TGTGCCAGCAGTTACCCCCAGTTGACCTTGGATGAAGCTTTCTTT,CASSYPQLTLDEAFF
.,many,TRBJ2-7,TRBV2,TGTGCCAGCACTCCCCAAGGGCCCCAGCCGGAGCAGTACTTC,CASTPQGPQPEQYF
TRBD1,many,TRBJ2-5,TRBV24-1,TGTGCCACCAGTGACACAAGGGGGCCGGAGACCCAGTACTTC,CATSDTRGPETQYF
.,many,TRBJ1-5,TRBV27,TGTGCCAGCACCTTGGGACCCTATAGCAATCAGCCCCAGCATTTT,CASTLGPYSNQPQHF
.,many,TRBJ1-1,TRBV12-3/TRBV12-4,TGTGCCAGCAGTTTCCAGACGAACACTGAAGCTTTCTTT,CASSFQTNTEAFF
.,many,TRBJ1-5,TRBV5-1,TGCGCCAGCAGCTTGACAGGGATTGGGGGTCAGCCCCAGCATTTT,CASSLTGIGGQPQHF
.,many,TRBJ2-3,TRBV9,TGTGCCAGCAGCCCTTTTATTGATACGCAGTATTTT,CASSPFIDTQYF
.,.,TRBJ2-5,TRBV18,TGTGCCAACTCAACCGGGACCCGGGAGACCCAGTACTTC,CANSTGTRETQYF
TRBD2,many,TRBJ2-3,TRBV2,TGTGCCAGCAAAGGACTAGCGGGAGATACGCAGTATTTT,CASKGLAGDTQYF
TRBD1,.,TRBJ1-2,TRBV7-3,TGTGCCAGCAGCCCCGGGCCAGGGGGGATCTATGGCTACACCTTC,CASSPGPGGIYGYTF
TRBD1,many,TRBJ2-7,TRBV5-5,TGTGCCAGCAGCTTCGAACCGGGACAGGGGACCTACGAGCAGTACTTC,CASSFEPGQGTYEQYF
.,few,TRBJ1-5,TRBV6-1,TGTGCCAGCAGTGGAAACAACCCCGCGGCGCAGCCCCAGCATTTT,CASSGNNPAAQPQHF
.,many,TRBJ2-7,TRBV7-9,TGTGCCAGCAGCTTAGGGTCAGCCTCCTACGAGCAGTACTTC,CASSLGSASYEQYF
.,many,TRBJ1-3,TRBV12-3/TRBV12-4,TGTGCCAGCAGCTCCCACTCGAGCTCTGGAAACACCATATATTTT,CASSSHSSSGNTIYF
.,many,TRBJ2-7,TRBV7-2,TGTGCCAGCTCCGCGGGCCCCGGGATGCAGTACTTC,CASSAGPGMQYF
.,many,TRBJ1-6,TRBV7-8,TGTGCCAGCAGCCGGACAGCCCATAATTCACCCCTCCACTTT,CASSRTAHNSPLHF
.,many,TRBJ1-1,TRBV7-2,TGTGCCAGCAGCCTCGCGCGGGTTCGTGCTTTCTTT,CASSLARVRAFF
.,.,TRBJ2-7,TRBV12-3/TRBV12-4,TGTGCCAGCAGTTTCAAGGGAACCTCCTACGAGCAGTACTTC,CASSFKGTSYEQYF
TRBD1,many,TRBJ2-6,TRBV12-5,TGTGCTAGTGGTTTACAAGCTGGACAGGGCTTCTCTGGGGCCAACGTCCTGACTTTC,CASGLQAGQGFSGANVLTF
.,.,TRBJ2-7,TRBV9,TGTGCCAGCAGCGGTTTAAGCTACGAGCAGTACTTC,CASSGLSYEQYF
.,few,TRBJ2-1,TRBV30,TGTGCCTGGACGGGGAGCAATGAGCAGTTCTTC,CAWTGSNEQFF